These 26 T cell receptor beta chains share one sample of origin, sequenced in a study of control samples from healthy donors and cancer patients. Assay used: immunoSEQ multiplex PCR; TCRdb lists only in-frame clones, some missing. The sample records about 130,000 clones, roughly 90% being singletons. Input material: blood. These receptors originate from a man between 45 and 60 years old in good health.

The genes are TRBV2 and TRBJ1-2, with 8 bases fitting TRBD1. With V trimmed by 8 bases and J by 3 bases, 5 bases remained unmatched. The germline V gene has CDR1 SNHLY and CDR2 FYNNEI. This CDR3 spans 13 amino acids. CDR3 bases: TGTGCCAGCGGCGACAGGGGAGACTATGGCTACACCTTC. Residues: CASGDRGDYGYTF.

The V gene is TRBV15, the J gene TRBJ2-1; no reliable D call. Germline V gene data show CDR1 as LNHNV and CDR2 as YYDKDF (reference sequence). Between the trimmed V and J ends, which lost 0 bases and 5 bases, there was a span of 8 bases. This CDR3 spans 14 amino acids. The CDR3 loop reads CATSRDRDNNEQFF. DNA of the CDR3: TGTGCCACCAGCAGAGATCGAGATAACAATGAGCAGTTCTTC.

The chain uses TRBV6-1 and TRBJ1-5; 7 bases agree with TRBD1. This CDR3 spans 15 amino acids. Germline CDR1 and CDR2: MNHNS and SASEGT. The trim removed 1 base at V and 9 bases at J, leaving 9 bases unmatched. The CDR3 reads CASSEGNRGPRPQHF. CDR3 nucleotides: TGTGCCAGCAGTGAAGGAAACAGGGGCCCGAGGCCCCAGCATTTT.

The J gene is TRBJ1-2, the V gene TRBV14; tentatively, D is TRBD1 (5 bases). V was pared by 3 bases and J by 7 bases, with 9 bases between. Germline V gives CDR1 SGHDN, CDR2 FVKESK. The CDR3 has 12 amino acids. The CDR3 DNA sequence: TGTGCCAGCAGCCAGTACAGGTTTGGCTACACCTTC. Translation gives CASSQYRFGYTF.

This clone appeared a single time. The rearrangement links TRBV28 to TRBJ2-6, with D possibly being TRBD1 (5 bases). The CDR3 covers 15 residues. Trimming took off 5 bases at V and 0 bases at J, with 8 bases between the two ends. Germline loops: CDR1 MDHEN, CDR2 SYDVKM. The CDR3 nucleotides are TGTGCCAGCAGTCAGGGTCTCTCTGGGGCCAACGTCCTGACTTTC. As protein: CASSQGLSGANVLTF.

V usage is TRBV10-2 and J usage is TRBJ1-1; possible D gene TRBD1, 6 bases. The V end lost 8 bases, the J end lost 1 base, and 8 bases lay between the germline ends. Germline V CDR1 and CDR2: WSHSY, SAAADI. This CDR3 has 12 amino acids. The CDR3 nucleotides read TGCGCCAGCGGACAGACGAACACTGAAGCTTTCTTT. This encodes CASGQTNTEAFF.

Comment on this clone: The same CDR3 arises from other DNA sequences in this sample as well. This sequence joins TRBV3-1 (or the pseudogene TRBV3-2) and TRBJ1-5, with D possibly being TRBD1 (5 bases). Germline CDR1 and CDR2: LGHDT and YNNKEL (reference sequence). The germline V and J ends were trimmed by 1 base and 3 bases, with 7 bases remaining between them. CDR3 length equals 14 residues. CDR3 nucleotide sequence: TGTGCCAGCAGCCAAGGCAGGGCCAATCAGCCCCAGCATTTT. This codes for CASSQGRANQPQHF.

The V and J genes are TRBV6-2 or TRBV6-3 and TRBJ1-4; tentative D call: TRBD1 (5 bases). The V end lost 2 bases, the J end lost 13 bases, and 17 bases lay between the germline ends. The CDR3 spans 14 residues. Per germline, CDR1 MNHEY and CDR2 SVGEGT. CDR3 region: CASSYAQGKNTLFF. In DNA form, the CDR3 reads TGTGCCAGCAGTTACGCCCAGGGAAAGAATACACTGTTTTTT.

V gene TRBV25-1 combines with J gene TRBJ2-7, with D unresolved. The V and J ends lost 3 bases and 3 bases respectively, with 9 bases between them. Germline-derived CDR1 and CDR2 are MGHDK and SYGVNS. The CDR3 contains 13 residues. The CDR3 loop reads CASSEAVSYEQYF. In DNA form, the CDR3 reads TGTGCCAGCAGTGAGGCAGTAAGCTACGAGCAGTACTTC.

The chain uses TRBV5-1 and TRBJ1-3; D is undetermined. This CDR3 region has 13 residues. Trimming shortened V by 3 bases and J by 0 bases, and 4 bases separated the two germline ends. CDR1 and CDR2 (germline): SGHRS, YFSETQ. CDR3: CASSSNSGNTIYF. The DNA of the CDR3 is TGCGCCAGCAGCTCCAACTCTGGAAACACCATATATTTT.

Comments on this clone: One junction end disagrees with the germline gene, perhaps due to a read error. The chain employs TRBV7-2 and TRBJ2-5; 7 bases fit TRBD1. Germline CDR1 is SGHTA and CDR2 is FQGNSA. The CDR3 spans 12 residues. DNA of the CDR3: TGTGCCAGCAGCTATCACAGGGGTTATAGGGACTTC. It codes for CASSYHRGYRDF.

The chain is built from TRBV6-5 and TRBJ1-5; the D is unclear. CDR3 length equals 13 residues. The germline CDR1 and CDR2 sequences are MNHEY and SVGAGI. V shed 7 bases and J shed 0 bases, with 7 bases lying between them. The CDR3 region is CASKINSNQPQHF. DNA of the CDR3: TGTGCCAGCAAAATTAATAGCAATCAGCCCCAGCATTTT.

The J gene is TRBJ2-7, the V gene TRBV11-2; 8 bases are a match to TRBD1. CDR1 and CDR2 from the germline V gene are SGHAT and FQNNGV. The CDR3 contains 16 residues. The ends lost 5 bases at V and 1 base at J; junction bases unmatched: 10. This CDR3 reads CASSLTIRTGSYEQYF. The CDR3 nucleotides are TGTGCCAGCAGCCTTACTATACGGACAGGGTCCTACGAGCAGTACTTC. The entire variable domain, with the rest obtained from reference TRBV11-2 and TRBJ2-7, is as follows: EAGVAQSPRYKIIEKRQSVAFWCNPISGHATLYWYQQILGQGPKLLIQFQNNGVVDDSQLPKDRFSAERLKGVDSTLKIQPAKLEDSAVYLCASSLTIRTGSYEQYFGPGTRLTVT.

The rearrangement joins TRBV5-5 to TRBJ2-7, with D perhaps being TRBD1 or TRBD2 (5 bases each). Looked up from germline, CDR1 is SGHKS and CDR2 is YYEKEE (reference sequence). This CDR3 is built from 15 residues. Trimming took off 4 bases at V and 3 bases at J, with 17 bases between the two ends. CDR3 sequence reads: CASSPEAGFYYEQYF. The CDR3 DNA reads as TGTGCCAGCAGCCCGGAGGCAGGGTTCTACTACGAGCAGTACTTC.

The chain employs TRBV18 and TRBJ2-2; D unclear. The CDR3 spans 14 residues. Looked up from germline, CDR1 is KGHSH and CDR2 is LQKENI. V lost 1 base and J lost 3, with 6 bases in between. The CDR3 protein is CASSPHADTGELFF. The CDR3 region has the DNA TGTGCCAGCTCACCACATGCAGACACCGGGGAGCTGTTTTTT. The variable domain in full, completed from reference TRBV18 and TRBJ2-2, reads NAGVMQNPRHLVRRRGQEARLRCSPMKGHSHVYWYRQLPEEGLKFMVYLQKENIIDESGMPKERFSAEFPKEGPSILRIQQVVRGDSAAYFCASSPHADTGELFFGEGSRLTVL.

This CDR3 reads CASQAGGEDTQYF. The CDR3 DNA sequence: TGTGCCAGTCAGGCGGGGGGAGAAGATACGCAGTATTTT. This chain links TRBV19 with TRBJ2-3; 8 nucleotides align to TRBD2. The germline gives CDR1 LNHDA, CDR2 SQIVND (reference sequence). J lost 5 bases, V lost 8 bases, and 6 bases had no gene match. The CDR3 sequence is 13 residues long.

This chain connects TRBV10-3 to TRBJ2-5, with D possibly being TRBD1 (6 bases). Germline V gene data show CDR1 as ENHRY and CDR2 as SYGVKD. V lost 3 bases to trimming and J lost 4 bases, with 18 bases between them. This CDR3 contains 16 residues. This CDR3 reads CAISELSGERLETQYF. CDR3 nucleotide sequence: TGTGCCATCAGTGAACTCTCAGGGGAAAGGTTAGAGACCCAGTACTTC.

The genes are TRBV12-2 and TRBJ1-5. TRBV12-2 is classified as a pseudogene. The CDR3 extends over 15 amino acids. The CDR3 region is CASRPGVVCNQPQHF. DNA of the CDR3: TGTGCAAGTCGCCCCGGGGTTGTCTGCAATCAGCCCCAGCATTTT.

This chain joins TRBV7-2 and TRBJ1-2, with D uncertain. The germline V gene has CDR1 SGHTA and CDR2 FQGNSA. This CDR3 comprises 15 residues. V lost 5 bases, J lost 4 bases, and 17 bases lay in between. The CDR3 coding sequence is TGTGCCAGCAGCCAAACCATAGGGTCCCGCTATGGCTACACCTTC. Protein sequence: CASSQTIGSRYGYTF.

This CDR3 is CASSLLGIETQYF. In nucleotides, the CDR3 is TGCGCCAGCAGCCTCTTGGGGATCGAGACCCAGTACTTC. V is TRBV5-1 and J is TRBJ2-5; D gene uncertain. The CDR3 consists of 13 residues. Trimming took 4 bases from V and 5 from J, leaving 12 bases between them. Germline lookup yields CDR1 SGHRS and CDR2 YFSETQ. The whole variable domain, remainder taken from reference TRBV5-1 and TRBJ2-5, is KAGVTQTPRYLIKTRGQQVTLSCSPISGHRSVSWYQQTPGQGLQFLFEYFSETQRNKGNFPGRFSGRQFSNSRSEMNVSTLELGDSALYLCASSLLGIETQYFGPGTRLLVL.

The chain's CDR3 is CASRPGQGLYEQYF. The CDR3 coding sequence is TGTGCCAGCAGACCGGGACAGGGTCTCTACGAGCAGTACTTC. V gene TRBV6-5 combines with J gene TRBJ2-7; 9 positions agree with TRBD1. Trimming at V came to 6 bases and at J to 3 bases, leaving 6 bases not matched to a gene. CDR3 size: 14 residues. Germline V gives CDR1 MNHEY, CDR2 SVGAGI.

The chain employs TRBV7-3 and TRBJ2-3, with 7 bases matching TRBD1. The CDR3 is 14 amino acids. Germline CDR1 is SGHTA and CDR2 is FQGTGA. The V and J ends lost 3 bases and 4 bases, in that order; junction bases with no gene match: 4. This chain's CDR3 is CASSFGQDADTQYF. DNA for the CDR3: TGTGCCAGCAGCTTCGGACAGGACGCAGATACGCAGTATTTT.

V usage is TRBV5-6 and J usage is TRBJ2-7; 10 nucleotides agree with TRBD1. The CDR3 runs to 16 residues. The V segment lost 2 bases and the J segment 6 bases; nucleotides outside the gene matches: 11. From germline, CDR1 is SGHDT and CDR2 YYEEEE. The CDR3 loop is CASSLSLSGQGSEQYF. CDR3 sequence (DNA): TGTGCCAGCAGCTTATCCTTGTCGGGACAGGGGAGCGAGCAGTACTTC. The variable domain in full, with the rest retrieved from reference TRBV5-6 and TRBJ2-7, is DAGVTQSPTHLIKTRGQQVTLRCSPKSGHDTVSWYQQALGQGPQFIFQYYEEEERQRGNFPDRFSGHQFPNYSSELNVNALLLGDSALYLCASSLSLSGQGSEQYFGPGTRLTVT.

The genes are TRBV5-4 and TRBJ2-5; the match to TRBD2 covers 12 bases. Trimming at V came to 3 bases and at J to 0 bases, leaving 3 bases not matched to a gene. The CDR3 totals 16 residues. The germline CDR1 and CDR2 sequences are SGHNT and YYREEE (reference sequence). The CDR3 sequence is CASSWTSGENQETQYF. CDR3 coding DNA: TGTGCCAGCAGCTGGACTAGCGGGGAGAACCAAGAGACCCAGTACTTC.

The rearrangement uses TRBV19 and TRBJ2-2; D gene unclear. The germline V and J ends were trimmed by 6 bases and 4 bases, with 3 bases remaining between them. The CDR3 sequence is 11 residues long. Germline V CDR1 and CDR2: LNHDA, SQIVND (reference sequence). In nucleotides, the CDR3 is TGTGCCAGTAGAACCACCGGGGAGCTGTTTTTT. This gives the protein CASRTTGELFF.

This clone was seen a few times. V gene TRBV28 combines with J gene TRBJ1-1; D not certain. CDR1 is MDHEN, CDR2 SYDVKM, per germline. Trimming took off 6 bases at V and 1 base at J, with 12 bases between the two ends. This CDR3 is 14 amino acids long. CDR3 protein: CASSLISPNTEAFF. The DNA for the CDR3 is TGTGCCAGCAGCCTGATTTCCCCGAACACTGAAGCTTTCTTT.